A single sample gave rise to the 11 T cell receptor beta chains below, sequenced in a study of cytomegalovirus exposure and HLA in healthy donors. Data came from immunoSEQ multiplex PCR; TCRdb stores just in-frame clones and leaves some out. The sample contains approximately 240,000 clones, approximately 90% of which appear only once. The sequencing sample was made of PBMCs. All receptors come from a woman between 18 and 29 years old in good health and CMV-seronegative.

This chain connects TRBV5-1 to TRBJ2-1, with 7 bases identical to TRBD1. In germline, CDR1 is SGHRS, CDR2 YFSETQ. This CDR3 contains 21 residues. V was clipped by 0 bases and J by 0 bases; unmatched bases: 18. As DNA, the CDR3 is TGCGCCAGCAGCTTGGAAGTATTTCAGGGGGTAGGGGTGAGCTCCTACAATGAGCAGTTCTTC. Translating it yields CASSLEVFQGVGVSSYNEQFF.

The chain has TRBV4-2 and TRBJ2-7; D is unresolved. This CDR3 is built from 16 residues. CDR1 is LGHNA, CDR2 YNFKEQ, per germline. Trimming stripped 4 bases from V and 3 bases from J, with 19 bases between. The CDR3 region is CASSPGSRDLLYEQYF. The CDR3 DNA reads TGTGCCAGCAGCCCGGGTTCACGAGACTTACTCTACGAGCAGTACTTC.

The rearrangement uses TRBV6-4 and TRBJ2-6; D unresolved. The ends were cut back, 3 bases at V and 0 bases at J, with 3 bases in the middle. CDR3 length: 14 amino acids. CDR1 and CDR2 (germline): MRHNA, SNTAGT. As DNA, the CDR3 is TGTGCCAGCAGTGAAGCCTCTGGGGCCAACGTCCTGACTTTC. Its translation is CASSEASGANVLTF.

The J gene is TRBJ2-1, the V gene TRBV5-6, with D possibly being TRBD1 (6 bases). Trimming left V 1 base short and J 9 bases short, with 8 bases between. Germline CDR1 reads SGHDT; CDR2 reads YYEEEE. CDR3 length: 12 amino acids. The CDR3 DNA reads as TGTGCCAGCAGCTTGACAGGGTTTGAGCAGTTCTTC. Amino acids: CASSLTGFEQFF.

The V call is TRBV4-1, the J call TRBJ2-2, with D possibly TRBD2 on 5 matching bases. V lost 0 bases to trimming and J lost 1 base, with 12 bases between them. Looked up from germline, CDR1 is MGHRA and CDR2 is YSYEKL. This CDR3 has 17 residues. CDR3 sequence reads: CASSQDKDLVNTGELFF. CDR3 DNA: TGCGCCAGCAGCCAAGATAAGGACTTGGTGAACACCGGGGAGCTGTTTTTT.

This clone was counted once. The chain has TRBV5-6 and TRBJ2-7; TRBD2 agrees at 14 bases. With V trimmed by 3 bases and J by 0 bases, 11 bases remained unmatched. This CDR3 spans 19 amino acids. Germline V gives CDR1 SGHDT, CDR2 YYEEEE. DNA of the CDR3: TGTGCCAGCAGCTCGCGTCCCGGGACTAGCGGGAGCTTCTCCTACGAGCAGTACTTC. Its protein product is CASSSRPGTSGSFSYEQYF.

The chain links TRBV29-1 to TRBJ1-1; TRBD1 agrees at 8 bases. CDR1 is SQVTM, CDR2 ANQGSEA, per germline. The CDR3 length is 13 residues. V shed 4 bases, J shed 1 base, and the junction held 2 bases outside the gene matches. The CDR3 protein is CSVGTGGNTEAFF. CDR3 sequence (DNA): TGCAGCGTTGGCACAGGGGGGAACACTGAAGCTTTCTTT.

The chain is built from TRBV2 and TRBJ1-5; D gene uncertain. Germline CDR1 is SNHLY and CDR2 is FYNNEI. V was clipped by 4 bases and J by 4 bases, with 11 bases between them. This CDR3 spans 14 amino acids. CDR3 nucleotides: TGTGCCAGCAGTGCGGGGTCCACTAATCAGCCCCAGCATTTT. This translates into CASSAGSTNQPQHF.

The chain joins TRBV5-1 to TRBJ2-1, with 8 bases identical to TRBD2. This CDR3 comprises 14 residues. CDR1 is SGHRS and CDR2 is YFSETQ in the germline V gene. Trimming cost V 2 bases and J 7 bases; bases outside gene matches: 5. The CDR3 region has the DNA TGCGCCAGCAGCTTAAGCGTAGCGGGGAATGAGCAGTTCTTC. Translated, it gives CASSLSVAGNEQFF.

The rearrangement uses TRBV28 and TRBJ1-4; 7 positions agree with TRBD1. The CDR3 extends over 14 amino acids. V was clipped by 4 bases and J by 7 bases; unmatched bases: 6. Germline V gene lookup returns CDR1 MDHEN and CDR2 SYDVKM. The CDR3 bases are TGTGCCAGCAGTTCGTACAGGGGAGGTGAAAAACTGTTTTTT. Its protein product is CASSSYRGGEKLFF.

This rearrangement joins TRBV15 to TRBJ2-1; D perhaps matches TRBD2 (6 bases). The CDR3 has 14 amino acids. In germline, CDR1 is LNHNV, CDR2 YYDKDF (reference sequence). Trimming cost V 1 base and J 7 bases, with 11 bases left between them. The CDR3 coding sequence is TGTGCCACCAGCAGAGCACTAGCCGGTAATGAGCAGTTCTTC. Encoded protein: CATSRALAGNEQFF.